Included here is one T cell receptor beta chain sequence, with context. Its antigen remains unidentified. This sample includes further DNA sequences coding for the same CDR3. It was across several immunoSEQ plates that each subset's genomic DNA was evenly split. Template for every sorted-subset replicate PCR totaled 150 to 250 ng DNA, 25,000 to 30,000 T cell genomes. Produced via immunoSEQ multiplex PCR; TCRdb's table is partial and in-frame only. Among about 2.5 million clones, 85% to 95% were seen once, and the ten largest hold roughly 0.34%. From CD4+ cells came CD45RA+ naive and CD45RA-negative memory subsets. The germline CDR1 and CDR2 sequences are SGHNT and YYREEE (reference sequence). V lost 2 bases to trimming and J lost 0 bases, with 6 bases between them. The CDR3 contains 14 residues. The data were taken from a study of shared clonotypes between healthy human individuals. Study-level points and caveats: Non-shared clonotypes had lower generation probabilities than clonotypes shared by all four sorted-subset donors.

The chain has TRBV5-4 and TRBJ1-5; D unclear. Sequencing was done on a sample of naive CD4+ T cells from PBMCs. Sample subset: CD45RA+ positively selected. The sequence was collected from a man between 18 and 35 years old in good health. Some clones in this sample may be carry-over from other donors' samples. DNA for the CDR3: TGTGCCAGCAGCTTAGGCGGTAGCAATCAGCCCCAGCATTTT. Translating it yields CASSLGGSNQPQHF.